The 15 T cell receptor beta chains below were found in one sample sequenced in a study of cytomegalovirus exposure and HLA in healthy donors. The PCR employed 60 Vbeta primers together with 13 Jbeta primers. Clones were sequenced by immunoSEQ multiplex PCR, and TCRdb holds only the in-frame ones, with some missing. The data hold about 190,000 clones, with roughly 88% observed a single time. Sequences were obtained from PBMCs. The receptors originated from a boy between 2 and 10 years old in good health and CMV-seronegative.

The rearrangement joins TRBV6-5 to TRBJ1-2, with TRBD1 identical over 10 bases. V was clipped by 5 bases and J by 4 bases; unmatched bases: 4. The germline gives CDR1 MNHEY, CDR2 SVGAGI. The length of the CDR3 is 14 residues. For the CDR3, the DNA is TGTGCCAGCAGTCGACAGGGGGCTCCCTATGGCTACACCTTC. It yields the protein CASSRQGAPYGYTF.

V usage is TRBV2 and J usage is TRBJ2-1; possible D gene TRBD2, 5 bases. The V end was cut by 4 bases, the J end by 10 bases, with 11 bases between. Per the germline V gene, CDR1 is SNHLY and CDR2 is FYNNEI. CDR3 length: 12 amino acids. CDR3 nucleotides: TGTGCCAGCAGTGCTATATCGGGGGAGCAGTTCTTC. Amino acid sequence: CASSAISGEQFF.

The chain recombines TRBV18 with TRBJ1-2; 9 bases fit TRBD1. CDR3 length: 16 residues. After removal of 4 bases from V and 7 bases from J, the junction contained 13 bases not matched to a gene. Per the germline V gene, CDR1 is KGHSH and CDR2 is LQKENI. CDR3 sequence: CASSLYTGGKNGGYTF. The CDR3 DNA is TGTGCCAGCTCACTCTACACAGGGGGCAAAAATGGTGGCTACACCTTC. The full variable domain, completed using reference TRBV18 and TRBJ1-2, is NAGVMQNPRHLVRRRGQEARLRCSPMKGHSHVYWYRQLPEEGLKFMVYLQKENIIDESGMPKERFSAEFPKEGPSILRIQQVVRGDSAAYFCASSLYTGGKNGGYTFGSGTRLTVV.

The genes are TRBV5-6 and TRBJ1-6; the D is unclear. The V gene's germline CDR1 is SGHDT and CDR2 YYEEEE. This CDR3 is built from 16 residues. The V end lost 5 bases, the J end lost 0 bases, and 12 bases lay between the germline ends. This CDR3 is CASSRLGSSYNSPLHF. In nucleotides, the CDR3 is TGTGCCAGCAGTCGATTGGGGAGCTCCTATAATTCACCCCTCCACTTT.

This clone was seen just once. This chain uses TRBV19 with TRBJ2-7, with 7 nucleotides matching TRBD1. Germline trimming cut 1 base from V and 6 bases from J; bases unmatched to any gene: 3. This CDR3 comprises 13 residues. In germline, CDR1 is LNHDA, CDR2 SQIVND (reference sequence). The CDR3 bases are TGTGCCAGTAGTATAGTTACAGGGGCCGAGCAGTACGTC. Amino acids: CASSIVTGAEQYV.

This clone was observed a single time. The chain couples TRBV18 to TRBJ1-5, with D possibly matching TRBD1 (5 bases). V was pared by 5 bases and J by 5 bases, with 10 bases between. The CDR3 covers 13 residues. Per the germline V gene, CDR1 is KGHSH and CDR2 is LQKENI. The CDR3 protein is CASSVGQDQPQHF. CDR3 coding DNA: TGTGCCAGCTCAGTGGGGCAGGATCAGCCCCAGCATTTT.

The chain links TRBV6-5 to TRBJ2-5; tentative D call: TRBD1 (5 bases). CDR1 and CDR2 from the germline V gene are MNHEY and SVGAGI. Trimming pared 2 bases from V and 5 bases from J, leaving 12 bases between. The CDR3 runs to 14 residues. The CDR3 here is CASSYNGASETQYF. CDR3 DNA sequence: TGTGCCAGCAGTTACAATGGGGCCAGCGAGACCCAGTACTTC.

The chain links TRBV30 to TRBJ2-5; perhaps TRBD2 as D (6 bases). Germline V gene lookup returns CDR1 GTSNPN and CDR2 SVGIG (reference sequence). This CDR3 has 12 amino acids. V lost 2 bases and J 4 bases, leaving 8 bases between the germline ends. In DNA form, the CDR3 reads TGTGCCTGGAGTTCCGGGGGAGAGACCCAGTACTTC. It codes for CAWSSGGETQYF.

The rearrangement uses TRBV6-5 and TRBJ1-2; D possibly corresponds to TRBD1 (6 bases). V was shortened by 5 bases and J by 7 bases, with 14 bases between the two germline ends. CDR1 is MNHEY and CDR2 is SVGAGI in the germline V gene. The CDR3 has 13 amino acids. CDR3 loop: CASSLGQYSGYTF. In DNA form, the CDR3 reads TGTGCCAGCAGTCTCGGACAGTACTCTGGCTACACCTTC.

The chain recombines TRBV11-3 with TRBJ2-1; D perhaps matches TRBD2 (5 bases). Looked up from germline, CDR1 is SGHNT and CDR2 is YENEEA. The CDR3 covers 13 residues. Between the trimmed V and J ends, which lost 2 bases and 10 bases, there was a span of 12 bases. The CDR3 DNA sequence: TGTGCCAGCAGCTTAACTAGGCAAGAAGAGCAGTTCTTC. It yields the protein CASSLTRQEEQFF. Supplemented by reference TRBV11-3 and TRBJ2-1, the full variable domain reads EAGVVQSPRYKIIEKKQPVAFWCNPISGHNTLYWYLQNLGQGPELLIRYENEEAVDDSQLPKDRFSAERLKGVDSTLKIQPAELGDSAVYLCASSLTRQEEQFFGPGTRLTVL.

This chain links TRBV19 with TRBJ2-7, with unresolved D. CDR1 and CDR2 (germline): LNHDA, SQIVND (reference sequence). V was clipped by 3 bases and J by 2 bases, with 14 bases between them. This CDR3 is 15 amino acids long. CDR3 amino acids: CASSMLSEATYEQYF. DNA for the CDR3: TGTGCCAGTAGTATGCTTTCCGAGGCGACCTACGAGCAGTACTTC.

V gene TRBV7-9 combines with J gene TRBJ2-1; 15 positions agree with TRBD2. Germline assignment: CDR1 SEHNR and CDR2 FQNEAQ (reference sequence). Trimming took 5 bases from V and 4 from J; bases not matched to a gene: 6. The CDR3 contains 17 residues. CDR3 protein: CASSPGLAGGLYNEQFF. The CDR3 DNA follows: TGTGCCAGCAGCCCAGGACTAGCGGGGGGGCTTTACAATGAGCAGTTCTTC.

The rearrangement joins TRBV6-5 to TRBJ1-4, with TRBD1 matching over 8 bases. The CDR3 is 12 residues long. The germline gives CDR1 MNHEY, CDR2 SVGAGI. J lost 8 bases, V lost 4 bases, and 0 bases had no gene match. The CDR3 DNA sequence: TGTGCCAGCAGTTGGGACAGGGAAAAACTGTTTTTT. It yields the protein CASSWDREKLFF.

The chain is built from TRBV10-3 and TRBJ1-2; the match to TRBD1 covers 8 bases. Losses at the gene ends were 7 bases for V and 2 bases for J; bases not matched to a gene: 6. CDR1 and CDR2 (germline): ENHRY, SYGVKD. CDR3 length: 14 residues. The DNA of the CDR3 is TGTGCCATCACCGCGACAGGGGCCAACTATGGCTACACCTTC. Protein sequence: CAITATGANYGYTF.

This chain connects TRBV10-1 to TRBJ2-2; D unclear. V was trimmed by 8 bases and J by 3 bases, leaving 13 bases between them. Germline V lookup: CDR1 WNHNN, CDR2 SYGVQD (reference sequence). The CDR3 totals 14 residues. For the CDR3, the DNA is TGCGCCAGCCCCCCCTCAGGATACACCGGGGAGCTGTTTTTT. This gives the protein CASPPSGYTGELFF.